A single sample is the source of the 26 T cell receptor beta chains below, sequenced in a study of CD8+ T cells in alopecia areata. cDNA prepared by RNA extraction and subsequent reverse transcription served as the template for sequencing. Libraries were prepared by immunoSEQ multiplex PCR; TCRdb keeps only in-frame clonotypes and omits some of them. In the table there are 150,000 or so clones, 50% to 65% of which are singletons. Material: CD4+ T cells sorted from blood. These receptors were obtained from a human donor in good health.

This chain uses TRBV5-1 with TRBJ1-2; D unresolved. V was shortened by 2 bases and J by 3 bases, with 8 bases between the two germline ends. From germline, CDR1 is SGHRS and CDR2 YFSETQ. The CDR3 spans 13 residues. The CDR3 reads CASSFGFDYGYTF. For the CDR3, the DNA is TGCGCCAGCAGCTTCGGATTCGACTATGGCTACACCTTC.

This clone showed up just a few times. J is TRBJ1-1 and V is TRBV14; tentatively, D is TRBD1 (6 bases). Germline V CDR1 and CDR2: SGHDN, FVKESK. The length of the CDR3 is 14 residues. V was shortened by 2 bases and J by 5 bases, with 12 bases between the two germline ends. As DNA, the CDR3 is TGTGCCAGCAGCCAACAACAGGGTAGAACTGAAGCTTTCTTT. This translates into CASSQQQGRTEAFF.

The CDR3 nucleotides are TGTGCCAGCAGCCTCTTCGGGTCTCCGCAGTTCTTC. It specifies CASSLFGSPQFF. This rearrangement joins TRBV14 to TRBJ2-1, with no clear D. This CDR3 spans 12 amino acids. Germline-derived CDR1 and CDR2 are SGHDN and FVKESK. Trimming shortened V by 4 bases and J by 12 bases, and 13 bases separated the two germline ends.

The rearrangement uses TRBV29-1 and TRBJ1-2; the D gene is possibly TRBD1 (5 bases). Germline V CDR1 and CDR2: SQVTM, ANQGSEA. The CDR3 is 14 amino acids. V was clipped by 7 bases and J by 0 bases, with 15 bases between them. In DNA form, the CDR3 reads TGCAGCGCACGAGGGGAGTCACCTAACTATGGCTACACCTTC. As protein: CSARGESPNYGYTF.

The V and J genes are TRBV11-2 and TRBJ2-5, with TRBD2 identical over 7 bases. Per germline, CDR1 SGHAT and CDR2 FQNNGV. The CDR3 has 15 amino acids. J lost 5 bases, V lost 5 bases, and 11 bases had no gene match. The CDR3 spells CASSPRGLVRETQYF. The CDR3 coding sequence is TGTGCCAGCAGCCCGCGAGGACTAGTTCGGGAGACCCAGTACTTC.

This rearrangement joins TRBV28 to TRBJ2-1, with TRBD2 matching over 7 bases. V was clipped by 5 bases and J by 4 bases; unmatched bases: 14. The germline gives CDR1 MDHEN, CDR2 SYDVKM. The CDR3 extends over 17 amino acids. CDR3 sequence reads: CASSPFRGGGSYNEQFF. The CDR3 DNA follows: TGTGCCAGCAGTCCCTTTAGGGGCGGCGGGAGTTACAATGAGCAGTTCTTC.

The CDR3: CASSPGTTYNEQFF. As DNA, the CDR3 is TGTGCCAGCAGCCCCGGGACTACCTACAATGAGCAGTTCTTC. V usage is TRBV4-2 and J usage is TRBJ2-1; 7 bases align to TRBD2. This CDR3 region has 14 residues. V lost 4 bases and J lost 2; bases outside the gene matches: 2. Germline CDR1 is LGHNA and CDR2 is YNFKEQ.

CDR3 amino acids: CASSILTGENTEAFF. The CDR3 nucleotides are TGTGCCAGCAGCATACTGACAGGAGAGAACACTGAAGCTTTCTTT. The chain links TRBV7-9 to TRBJ1-1; tentative D call: TRBD1 (6 bases). The CDR3 is made up of 15 amino acids. From germline, CDR1 is SEHNR and CDR2 FQNEAQ (reference sequence). V dropped 5 bases and J dropped 1 base, with 14 bases sitting between them.

The CDR3 spells CASTGTNYGYTF. CDR3 nucleotides: TGTGCCAGCACGGGGACCAACTATGGCTACACCTTC. The V and J genes are TRBV28 and TRBJ1-2; D may be TRBD1 (5 bases). Germline V gene lookup returns CDR1 MDHEN and CDR2 SYDVKM. The CDR3 length is 12 residues. Trimming stripped 7 bases from V and 2 bases from J, with 8 bases between.

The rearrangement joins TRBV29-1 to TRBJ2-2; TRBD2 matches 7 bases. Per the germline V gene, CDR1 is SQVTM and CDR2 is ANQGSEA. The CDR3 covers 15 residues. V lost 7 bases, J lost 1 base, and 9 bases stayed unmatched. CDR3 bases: TGCAGCGCTCGTCTCGGCGGGGGGAACACCGGGGAGCTGTTTTTT. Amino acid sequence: CSARLGGGNTGELFF.

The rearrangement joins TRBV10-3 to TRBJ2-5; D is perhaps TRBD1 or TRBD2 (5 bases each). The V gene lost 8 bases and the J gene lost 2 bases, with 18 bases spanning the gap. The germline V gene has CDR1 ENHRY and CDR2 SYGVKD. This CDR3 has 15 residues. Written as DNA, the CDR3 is TGTGCCATCGGAAGGTTTGCCGGGGCTCAAGAGACCCAGTACTTC. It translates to CAIGRFAGAQETQYF.

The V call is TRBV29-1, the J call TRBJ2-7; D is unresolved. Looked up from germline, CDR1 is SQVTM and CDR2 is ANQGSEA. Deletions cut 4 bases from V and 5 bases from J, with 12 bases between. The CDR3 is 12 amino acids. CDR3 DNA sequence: TGCAGCGTTGGAGAAGGGTACAACGAGCAGTACTTC. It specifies CSVGEGYNEQYF.

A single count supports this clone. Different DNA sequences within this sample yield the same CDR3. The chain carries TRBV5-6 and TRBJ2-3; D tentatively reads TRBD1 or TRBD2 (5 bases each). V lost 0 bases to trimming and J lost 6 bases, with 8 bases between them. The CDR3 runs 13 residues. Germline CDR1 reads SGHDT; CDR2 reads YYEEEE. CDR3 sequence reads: CASSLGGTDTQYF. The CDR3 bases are TGTGCCAGCAGCTTGGGGGGGACCGATACGCAGTATTTT.

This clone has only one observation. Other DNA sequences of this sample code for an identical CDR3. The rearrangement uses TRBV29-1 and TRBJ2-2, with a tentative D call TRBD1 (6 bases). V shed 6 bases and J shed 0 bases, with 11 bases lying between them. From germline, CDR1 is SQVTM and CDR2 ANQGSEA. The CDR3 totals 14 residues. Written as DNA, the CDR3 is TGCAGCGTGGGGCGGACAGCGAACACCGGGGAGCTGTTTTTT. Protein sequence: CSVGRTANTGELFF.

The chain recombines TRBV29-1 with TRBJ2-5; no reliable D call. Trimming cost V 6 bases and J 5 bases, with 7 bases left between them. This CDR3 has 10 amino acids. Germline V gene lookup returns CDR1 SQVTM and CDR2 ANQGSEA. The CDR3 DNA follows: TGCAGCGTGACGGCGGAGACCCAGTACTTC. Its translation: CSVTAETQYF.

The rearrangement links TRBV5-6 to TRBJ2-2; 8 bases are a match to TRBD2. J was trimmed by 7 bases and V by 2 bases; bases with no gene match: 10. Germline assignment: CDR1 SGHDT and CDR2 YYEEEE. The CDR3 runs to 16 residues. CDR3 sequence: CASSFLAGEIDGELFF. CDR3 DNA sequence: TGTGCCAGCAGCTTTCTAGCGGGCGAGATCGACGGGGAGCTGTTTTTT.

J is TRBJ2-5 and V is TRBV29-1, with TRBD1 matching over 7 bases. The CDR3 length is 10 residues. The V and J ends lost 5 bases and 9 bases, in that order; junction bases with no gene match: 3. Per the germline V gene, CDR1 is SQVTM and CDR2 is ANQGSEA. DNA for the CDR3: TGCAGCGTTCAGGGGGTGGCCCAGTACTTC. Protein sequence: CSVQGVAQYF.

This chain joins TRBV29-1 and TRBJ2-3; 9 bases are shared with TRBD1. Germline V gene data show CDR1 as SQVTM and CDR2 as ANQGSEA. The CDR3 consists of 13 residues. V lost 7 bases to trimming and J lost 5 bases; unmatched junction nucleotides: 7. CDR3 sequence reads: CSATGTGIDTQYF. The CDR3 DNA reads TGCAGCGCCACCGGGACAGGGATAGATACGCAGTATTTT.

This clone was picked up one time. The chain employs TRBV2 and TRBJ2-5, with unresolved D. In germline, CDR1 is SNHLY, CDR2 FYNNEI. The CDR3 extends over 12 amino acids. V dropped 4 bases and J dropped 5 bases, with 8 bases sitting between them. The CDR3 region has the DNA TGTGCCAGCAGTGTTCCGAGGGAGACCCAGTACTTC. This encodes CASSVPRETQYF.

CDR3 in DNA: TGTGCCAGCAGCTTCTCCTTACAAAGCGGGAGTGGAGAGACCCAGTACTTC. This encodes CASSFSLQSGSGETQYF. V is TRBV7-9 and J is TRBJ2-5; 8 nucleotides agree with TRBD2. With 3 bases clipped from V and 4 bases from J, the junction kept 13 bases outside the gene matches. This CDR3 region has 17 residues. Per the germline V gene, CDR1 is SEHNR and CDR2 is FQNEAQ (reference sequence).

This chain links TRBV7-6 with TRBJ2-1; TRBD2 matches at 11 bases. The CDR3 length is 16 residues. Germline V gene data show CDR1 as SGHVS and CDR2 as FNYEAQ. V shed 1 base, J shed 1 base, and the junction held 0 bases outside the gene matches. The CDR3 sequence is CASSLGLAGSYNEQFF. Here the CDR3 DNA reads TGTGCCAGCAGCTTAGGACTAGCGGGATCCTACAATGAGCAGTTCTTC.

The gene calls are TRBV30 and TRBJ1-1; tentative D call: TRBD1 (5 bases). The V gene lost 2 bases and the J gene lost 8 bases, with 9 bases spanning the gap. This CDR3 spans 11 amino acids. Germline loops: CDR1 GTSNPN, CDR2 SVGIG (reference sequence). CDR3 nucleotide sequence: TGTGCCTGGAGTAGGAGGACAGAAGCTTTCTTT. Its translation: CAWSRRTEAFF.

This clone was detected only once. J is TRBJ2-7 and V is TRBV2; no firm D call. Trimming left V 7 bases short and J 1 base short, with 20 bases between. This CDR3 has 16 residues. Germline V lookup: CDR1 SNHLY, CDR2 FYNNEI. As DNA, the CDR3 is TGTGCCAGCACTCAGTATCCATTGTATGGGTCCTACGAGCAGTACTTC. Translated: CASTQYPLYGSYEQYF.

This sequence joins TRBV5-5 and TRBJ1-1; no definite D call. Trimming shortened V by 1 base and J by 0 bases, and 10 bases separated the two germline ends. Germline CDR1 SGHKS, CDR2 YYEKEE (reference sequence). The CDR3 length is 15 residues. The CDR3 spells CASSLWAGVNTEAFF. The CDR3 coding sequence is TGTGCCAGCAGCTTGTGGGCCGGAGTGAACACTGAAGCTTTCTTT. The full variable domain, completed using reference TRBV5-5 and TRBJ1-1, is DAGVTQSPTHLIKTRGQQVTLRCSPISGHKSVSWYQQVLGQGPQFIFQYYEKEERGRGNFPDRFSARQFPNYSSELNVNALLLGDSALYLCASSLWAGVNTEAFFGQGTRLTVV.

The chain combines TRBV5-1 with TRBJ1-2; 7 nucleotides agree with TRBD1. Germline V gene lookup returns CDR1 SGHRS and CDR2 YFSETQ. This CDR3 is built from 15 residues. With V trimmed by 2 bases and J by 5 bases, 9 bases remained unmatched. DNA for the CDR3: TGCGCCAGCAGCTTAACAGGGGAGTATTCGTATGGCTACACCTTC. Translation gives CASSLTGEYSYGYTF.

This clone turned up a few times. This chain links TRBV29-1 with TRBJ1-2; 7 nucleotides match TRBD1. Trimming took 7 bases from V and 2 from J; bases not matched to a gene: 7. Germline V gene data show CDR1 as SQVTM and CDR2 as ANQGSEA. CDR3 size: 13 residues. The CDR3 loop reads CSGGDSTNYGYTF. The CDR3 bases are TGCAGCGGGGGGGACAGCACAAACTATGGCTACACCTTC. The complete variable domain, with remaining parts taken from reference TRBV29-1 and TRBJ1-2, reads SAVISQKPSRDICQRGTSLTIQCQVDSQVTMMFWYRQQPGQSLTLIATANQGSEATYESGFVIDKFPISRPNLTFSTLTVSNMSPEDSSIYLCSGGDSTNYGYTFGSGTRLTVV.